Listed here are 32 T cell receptor beta chains from one sample, sequenced in a study of T cell changes during pregnancy in multiple sclerosis. Produced via immunoSEQ multiplex PCR; TCRdb's table is partial and in-frame only. Of about 39,000 clones listed, around 92% were seen once; the top ten hold 1.5% to 2%. The sequenced sample was CD4+ T cells from peripheral blood mononuclear cells, obtained after pregnancy. The receptors were sampled from a female donor in good health, enrolled as a control in a pregnancy study.

The gene calls are TRBV6-1 and TRBJ2-2; 7 bases are shared with TRBD1. CDR1 is MNHNS and CDR2 is SASEGT in the germline V gene. Trimming removed 4 bases from V and 6 bases from J; junction bases left unmatched: 5. There are 14 residues in the CDR3. The CDR3 DNA reads as TGTGCCAGCAGTGCCTTCGGACAGGCCGGGGAGCTGTTTTTT. Translation gives CASSAFGQAGELFF.

This clone was seen a single time. The chain recombines TRBV9 with TRBJ2-7; perhaps TRBD2 as D (6 bases). Germline V gene lookup returns CDR1 SGDLS and CDR2 YYNGEE. The ends were cut back, 4 bases at V and 0 bases at J, with 14 bases in the middle. This CDR3 has 15 residues. CDR3 in amino acids: CASSRDSLNSYEQYF. The CDR3 region has the DNA TGTGCCAGCAGCCGGGACTCCCTAAACTCCTACGAGCAGTACTTC. The whole variable domain, remainder taken from reference TRBV9 and TRBJ2-7, is DSGVTQTPKHLITATGQRVTLRCSPRSGDLSVYWYQQSLDQGLQFLIQYYNGEERAKGNILERFSAQQFPDLHSELNLSSLELGDSALYFCASSRDSLNSYEQYFGPGTRLTVT.

This chain uses TRBV7-2 with TRBJ1-6; D might be TRBD1 (5 bases). There are 16 residues in the CDR3. V dropped 0 bases and J dropped 10 bases, with 16 bases sitting between them. Per germline, CDR1 SGHTA and CDR2 FQGNSA. CDR3: CASSLAAQGVGSPLHF. CDR3 DNA sequence: TGTGCCAGCAGCTTAGCGGCGCAGGGCGTTGGATCACCCCTCCACTTT.

The chain joins TRBV19 to TRBJ1-5; weak D call: TRBD1 (5 bases). CDR3 length equals 14 residues. The ends were cut back, 6 bases at V and 5 bases at J, with 14 bases in the middle. Germline CDR1 and CDR2: LNHDA and SQIVND (reference sequence). In nucleotides, the CDR3 is TGTGCCAGTAGCCGAGACAGCGCGTATCAGCCCCAGCATTTT. This sequence encodes CASSRDSAYQPQHF.

The chain carries TRBV30 and TRBJ1-6; D is unresolved. Germline V gene sequence: CDR1 GTSNPN, CDR2 SVGIG (reference sequence). Between the trimmed V and J ends, which lost 5 bases and 6 bases, there was a span of 5 bases. The CDR3 is made up of 11 amino acids. CDR3 loop: CAWGLNSPLHF. The CDR3 nucleotides are TGTGCCTGGGGACTTAATTCACCCCTCCACTTT.

This chain connects TRBV5-4 to TRBJ2-7; D is possibly TRBD2 (5 bases). Trimming shortened V by 0 bases and J by 5 bases, and 12 bases separated the two germline ends. Germline CDR1 and CDR2: SGHNT and YYREEE (reference sequence). The CDR3 runs 14 residues. CDR3 coding DNA: TGTGCCAGCAGCTTGGGGCGGCCGAGGGACGAGCAGTACTTC. It codes for CASSLGRPRDEQYF.

V gene TRBV5-1 combines with J gene TRBJ2-3; TRBD2 agrees at 9 bases. J lost 4 bases, V lost 0 bases, and 0 bases had no gene match. The CDR3 is 14 residues long. Germline V gives CDR1 SGHRS, CDR2 YFSETQ. CDR3 DNA: TGCGCCAGCAGCTTGGGGACTAGCGCAGATACGCAGTATTTT. Translated, it gives CASSLGTSADTQYF.

This clone came up a few times. The genes are TRBV5-5 and TRBJ1-2; D remains ambiguous. Trimming removed 5 bases at V and 4 bases at J, with 18 bases between. The germline V gene encodes CDR1 SGHKS and CDR2 YYEKEE (reference sequence). This CDR3 spans 15 amino acids. DNA of the CDR3: TGTGCCAGCAGTTTGCATAGGGAGCCTCTCTATGGCTACACCTTC. It codes for CASSLHREPLYGYTF.

This chain links TRBV5-4 with TRBJ2-7; 9 bases line up with TRBD1. The J segment lost 0 bases and the V segment lost 4 bases, leaving 5 bases of the junction unmatched. The CDR3 sequence is 15 residues long. From germline, CDR1 is SGHNT and CDR2 YYREEE (reference sequence). CDR3 sequence: CASSARDRASYEQYF. The CDR3 coding sequence is TGTGCCAGCAGCGCCCGGGACAGGGCCTCCTACGAGCAGTACTTC.

V and J are TRBV7-3 and TRBJ2-1, with TRBD1 matching 9 bases. Germline CDR1 is SGHTA and CDR2 is FQGTGA. This CDR3 has 15 amino acids. The V and J ends lost 4 bases and 3 bases, in that order; junction bases with no gene match: 4. Written as DNA, the CDR3 is TGTGCCAGCAGCTCTCGGGACAGGGACTACAATGAGCAGTTCTTC. Encoded protein: CASSSRDRDYNEQFF.

The V gene is TRBV10-3, the J gene TRBJ2-7; 8 bases are shared with TRBD2. The CDR3 totals 16 residues. CDR1 and CDR2 from the germline V gene are ENHRY and SYGVKD. After removal of 3 bases from V and 3 bases from J, the junction contained 10 bases not matched to a gene. CDR3 nucleotide sequence: TGTGCCATCAGTGATTACCAGAGCGGGGGCAACTACGAGCAGTACTTC. It translates to CAISDYQSGGNYEQYF.

This rearrangement joins TRBV28 to TRBJ2-7; 9 nucleotides align to TRBD2. The CDR3 contains 19 residues. V trimming: 2 bases; J trimming: 2 bases; junction bases outside the gene matches: 16. Germline V lookup: CDR1 MDHEN, CDR2 SYDVKM. The CDR3 nucleotides read TGTGCCAGCAGTTTAGTTCAGAGGTTTTCGGGACTAGCAACCTACGAGCAGTACTTC. Amino acids: CASSLVQRFSGLATYEQYF.

This sequence joins TRBV28 and TRBJ2-3; D gene uncertain. This CDR3 region has 12 residues. With 6 bases removed from V and 2 bases from J, the gap between germline ends came to 6 bases. Germline values: CDR1 MDHEN, CDR2 SYDVKM. The DNA for the CDR3 is TGTGCCAGCAGGGGCTCCACAGATACGCAGTATTTT. Its translation: CASRGSTDTQYF.

The chain is built from TRBV18 and TRBJ1-5, with 9 bases fitting TRBD1. V lost 2 bases to trimming and J lost 5 bases; unmatched junction nucleotides: 7. This CDR3 region has 16 residues. Germline CDR1 is KGHSH and CDR2 is LQKENI. CDR3 residues: CASSPRTTGGYQPQHF. The CDR3 DNA is TGTGCCAGCTCACCAAGGACGACAGGGGGGTATCAGCCCCAGCATTTT.

This chain links TRBV6-1 with TRBJ2-3, with D unresolved. The CDR3 consists of 14 residues. From germline, CDR1 is MNHNS and CDR2 SASEGT. V gave up 6 bases and J gave up 3 bases, with 13 bases separating them. The CDR3 region is CASRIMGSTDTQYF. Written as DNA, the CDR3 is TGTGCCAGCAGAATCATGGGCTCTACAGATACGCAGTATTTT.

As DNA, the CDR3 is TGCAGCGTTGGGGGACAGGGCCACTCTGGAAACACCATATATTTT. Translation gives CSVGGQGHSGNTIYF. The chain carries TRBV29-1 and TRBJ1-3, with 9 bases that match TRBD1. Germline lookup yields CDR1 SQVTM and CDR2 ANQGSEA. The J segment lost 0 bases and the V segment lost 4 bases, leaving 4 bases of the junction unmatched. This CDR3 region has 15 residues.

The chain joins TRBV6-5 to TRBJ2-1, with 7 bases aligning to TRBD1. The CDR3 loop spans 15 amino acids. Trimming cost V 5 bases and J 0 bases; bases outside gene matches: 4. The germline V gene has CDR1 MNHEY and CDR2 SVGAGI. The CDR3 region has the DNA TGTGCCAGCAGTACAGACAGGGACTCCTACAATGAGCAGTTCTTC. Its protein product is CASSTDRDSYNEQFF.

The gene calls are TRBV2 and TRBJ1-1; 7 nucleotides line up with TRBD1. The ends lost 6 bases at V and 0 bases at J; junction bases unmatched: 1. Looked up from germline, CDR1 is SNHLY and CDR2 is FYNNEI. The CDR3 length is 13 residues. CDR3 nucleotides: TGTGCCAGCAGCCAGGGGGTGAACACTGAAGCTTTCTTT. Translation gives CASSQGVNTEAFF.

The J gene is TRBJ2-7, the V gene TRBV19; 11 positions agree with TRBD1. CDR3 size: 15 residues. Germline V gene sequence: CDR1 LNHDA, CDR2 SQIVND (reference sequence). V gave up 6 bases and J gave up 2 bases; unmatched junction bases: 6. CDR3 DNA sequence: TGTGCCAGTAGGCTGGGACAGGGGGAACCCTACGAGCAGTACTTC. Translation: CASRLGQGEPYEQYF.

The rearrangement links TRBV6-1 to TRBJ2-7; D is perhaps TRBD2 (5 bases). The germline V and J ends were trimmed by 5 bases and 3 bases, with 11 bases remaining between them. The CDR3 runs 13 residues. From germline, CDR1 is MNHNS and CDR2 SASEGT. The CDR3 nucleotides read TGTGCCAGCAGTCGGGAAATTCACTACGAGCAGTACTTC. It encodes CASSREIHYEQYF.

The chain uses TRBV4-2 and TRBJ1-5; 8 bases map to TRBD1. CDR3 length: 15 amino acids. The V and J ends lost 3 bases and 4 bases, in that order; junction bases with no gene match: 5. Germline lookup yields CDR1 LGHNA and CDR2 YNFKEQ. The CDR3 here is CASSHDTGGNQPQHF. The DNA for the CDR3 is TGTGCCAGCAGCCACGACACAGGGGGTAATCAGCCCCAGCATTTT.

The V gene is TRBV4-3, the J gene TRBJ2-7; tentatively, D is TRBD1 (5 bases). The CDR3 has 15 amino acids. Germline loops: CDR1 LGHNA, CDR2 YSLEER. V lost 1 base and J 2 bases, leaving 12 bases between the germline ends. The CDR3 DNA reads TGCGCCAGCAGCCAAGTGGTAACAGGCCCCTACGAGCAGTACTTC. Protein: CASSQVVTGPYEQYF.

The chain joins TRBV19 to TRBJ2-7, with a possible D match to TRBD1 (6 bases). This CDR3 spans 15 amino acids. Germline-derived CDR1 and CDR2 are LNHDA and SQIVND (reference sequence). V was trimmed by 4 bases and J by 2 bases, leaving 15 bases between them. In nucleotides, the CDR3 is TGTGCCAGTAGTAGGGCAGGACAGCCTACCTACGAGCAGTACTTC. Translating it yields CASSRAGQPTYEQYF.

The V gene is TRBV14, the J gene TRBJ1-2, with 7 bases identical to TRBD1. The V gene's germline CDR1 is SGHDN and CDR2 FVKESK. V was pared by 1 base and J by 4 bases, with 3 bases of the junction left unmatched. This CDR3 region has 14 residues. In DNA form, the CDR3 reads TGTGCCAGCAGCCAAGGCAGGGGGAGCTATGGCTACACCTTC. This translates into CASSQGRGSYGYTF. Drawing the rest from reference TRBV14 and TRBJ1-2, the complete variable domain is EAGVTQFPSHSVIEKGQTVTLRCDPISGHDNLYWYRRVMGKEIKFLLHFVKESKQDESGMPNNRFLAERTGGTYSTLKVQPAELEDSGVYFCASSQGRGSYGYTFGSGTRLTVV.

This clone was seen just once. This rearrangement joins TRBV7-9 to TRBJ2-6; TRBD1 matches 9 bases. The V segment lost 5 bases and the J segment 2 bases; nucleotides outside the gene matches: 4. This CDR3 is built from 16 residues. Germline CDR1 reads SEHNR; CDR2 reads FQNEAQ (reference sequence). The CDR3 bases are TGTGCCAGCAGCCAAACAGGGGGCGCTGGGGCCAACGTCCTGACTTTC. Translating it yields CASSQTGGAGANVLTF. Together with reference TRBV7-9 and TRBJ2-6, the CDR3 gives the full variable domain: DTGVSQNPRHKITKRGQNVTFRCDPISEHNRLYWYRQTLGQGPEFLTYFQNEAQLEKSRLLSDRFSAERPKGSFSTLEIQRTEQGDSAMYLCASSQTGGAGANVLTFGAGSRLTVL.

CDR3 nucleotides: TGTGCCAGCAGCCGGGGGGGGGAGACCCAGTACTTC. Residues: CASSRGGETQYF. The chain is built from TRBV7-8 and TRBJ2-5; 8 positions agree with TRBD2. V shed 5 bases, J shed 5 bases, and the junction held 1 base outside the gene matches. This CDR3 comprises 12 residues. The germline V gene has CDR1 SGHVS and CDR2 FQNEAQ.

CDR3 region: CASSLWTSGSVETQYF. DNA of the CDR3: TGTGCCAGCAGCTTGTGGACTAGCGGGAGCGTGGAGACCCAGTACTTC. The chain links TRBV5-4 to TRBJ2-5; 13 bases line up with TRBD2. V lost 1 base and J lost 5; bases outside the gene matches: 5. CDR3 size: 16 residues. Germline V CDR1 and CDR2: SGHNT, YYREEE (reference sequence).

The chain carries TRBV5-6 and TRBJ2-3; possible D gene TRBD2, 7 bases. V lost 8 bases, J lost 2 bases, and 18 bases lay in between. Germline V gives CDR1 SGHDT, CDR2 YYEEEE. There are 15 residues in the CDR3. CDR3 region: CASGRGGALTDTQYF. CDR3 coding DNA: TGTGCCAGTGGGAGAGGGGGGGCCCTCACAGATACGCAGTATTTT.

The chain links TRBV7-3 to TRBJ2-3; TRBD2 matches at 12 bases. Germline CDR1 is SGHTA and CDR2 is FQGTGA. V lost 5 bases and J lost 6; bases outside the gene matches: 12. CDR3 length: 17 amino acids. In DNA, the CDR3 is TGTGCCAGCAGCCCCGGGACTAGCGGGCTTTGGGGGGATACGCAGTATTTT. Its translation is CASSPGTSGLWGDTQYF.

The rearrangement links TRBV18 to TRBJ1-3, with 7 bases fitting TRBD1. The V gene's germline CDR1 is KGHSH and CDR2 LQKENI. The CDR3 runs 13 residues. Germline trimming cut 8 bases from V and 4 bases from J; bases unmatched to any gene: 5. CDR3 nucleotide sequence: TGTGCCAGCAGAAGGGGGCTCGGAAACACCATATATTTT. Encoded protein: CASRRGLGNTIYF.

The CDR3 DNA sequence: TGTGCCAGCAGACCGACAGGGTTGGAAGCGCAGTACTTC. As protein: CASRPTGLEAQYF. The V and J genes are TRBV28 and TRBJ2-7, with TRBD1 identical over 7 bases. The length of the CDR3 is 13 residues. Looked up from germline, CDR1 is MDHEN and CDR2 is SYDVKM. V shed 6 bases and J 9 bases; nucleotides not matched to a gene: 11.

The chain has TRBV4-3 and TRBJ1-5, with D tentatively TRBD1 (5 bases). The CDR3 has 15 amino acids. CDR1 is LGHNA, CDR2 YSLEER, per germline. V was shortened by 0 bases and J by 4 bases, with 10 bases between the two germline ends. The CDR3 DNA sequence: TGCGCCAGCAGCCAAGACGTACGGGGGAATCAGCCCCAGCATTTT. Its translation: CASSQDVRGNQPQHF.